This TCR beta chain was identified in a study of blood T cell repertoires in COVID-19. About the study: Researchers got acute and convalescent COVID-19 samples from the United States, Italy and Spain.

Generated by immunoSEQ multiplex PCR, the TCRdb table keeps only in-frame clones and is missing some. This table has over 90,000 clones, approximately 90% appearing once. CDR3 length: 16 amino acids. With V trimmed by 0 bases and J by 3 bases, 3 bases remained unmatched. Germline V CDR1 and CDR2: MNHEY, SVGAGI. The clonotype comes from a man aged 50-60 years with active COVID-19. The V and J genes are TRBV6-5 and TRBJ2-5; 11 positions agree with TRBD2. Source material: peripheral blood. The CDR3 here is CASSYSSSGGKETQYF. DNA of the CDR3: TGTGCCAGCAGTTACTCGTCTAGCGGGGGGAAAGAGACCCAGTACTTC.